This T cell receptor (beta chain) was identified during a study of T cell changes during pregnancy in multiple sclerosis. Using immunoSEQ multiplex PCR, the repertoire was profiled, and TCRdb retains in-frame clones only, with some absent. Among 70,000 or so clones listed, 85% to 95% were seen once. The CDR3 is 13 residues long. The V end was cut by 0 bases, the J end by 4 bases, with 6 bases between. CDR1 and CDR2 (germline): SGHDT, YYEEEE. This chain links TRBV5-6 with TRBJ2-3; the D gene is possibly TRBD1 (6 bases). The origin of this receptor is a female donor in good health, enrolled as a control in a pregnancy study. Specimen: peripheral blood, collected in the third trimester of pregnancy. CDR3 sequence: CASSLGGPDTQYF. CDR3 sequence (DNA): TGTGCCAGCAGCTTGGGGGGGCCAGATACGCAGTATTTT.